This T cell receptor beta chain was retrieved from a study of T cell responses to AZD1222 COVID-19 vaccine. The CDR3 is 16 residues long. CDR1 is SGHAT and CDR2 is FQNNGV in the germline V gene. V gave up 4 bases and J gave up 0 bases; unmatched junction bases: 6. As to this clone: What it binds is not known.

Study conclusions and caveats: Clonal diversity was possibly underestimated; the donors were predominantly white British and more often female.

The method was immunoSEQ multiplex PCR; TCRdb's version includes in-frame clones alone and lacks a portion of them. The table includes under 150,000 clones, 75% to 85% detected once. This sample comprised peripheral blood, obtained 28 days after the second AZD1222 dose. This chain connects TRBV11-2 to TRBJ2-1, with TRBD2 matching 7 bases. This TCR derives from an adult who received the AZD1222 COVID-19 vaccine. CDR3 protein: CASSSSLAASYNEQFF. The CDR3 region has the DNA TGTGCCAGCAGCTCCTCTCTAGCGGCCTCCTACAATGAGCAGTTCTTC.